This T cell receptor (beta chain) was captured by sequencing in a study of blood T cell repertoires in COVID-19. Study in general: Samples of COVID-19 (acute and convalescent) were obtained from the United States, Italy and Spain. PBMCs, B-cell-depleted T cells, or T cells were the source of the cDNA or gDNA that made up the material.

Per the study methods: From reference gene primer amplification, estimates of nucleated cell counts were derived. Repertoires were generated with immunoSEQ multiplex PCR, while TCRdb's copy carries only in-frame clones and drops some. V, J and clone size are taken as reported in that table, and D and trimming were inferred from the DNA itself. The table lists under 350,000 clones, 85% to 90% of them singletons. V was trimmed by 0 bases and J by 1 base, leaving 10 bases between them. In germline, CDR1 is KGHSH, CDR2 LQKENI. CDR3 length: 16 residues. Recovered status applied to Cohort 3 donors who had two consecutive negative PCRs. It also applied to those with clearance or with symptom resolution.

This clonotype originated in a woman aged 60-75 years who had recovered from COVID-19. The chain joins TRBV18 to TRBJ2-1; unclear D gene. Input material: PBMCs or T cells enriched from blood (not recorded which). CDR3 nucleotide sequence: TGTGCCAGCTCACCACCGCAGCGTCCTTCCTACAATGAGCAGTTCTTC. This sequence encodes CASSPPQRPSYNEQFF.